The 14 T cell receptor beta chains below all came from one sample that was sequenced in a study of graft-versus-host responses after intestinal transplantation. Assay used: immunoSEQ multiplex PCR; TCRdb lists only in-frame clones, some missing. The sample holds under 150,000 clones, 75% to 95% seen once. These TCRs' antigens remain unknown. The sequencing used unstimulated CD4+ T cells sorted from spleen or lymph node cells, collected before intestinal transplant. These receptors all stem from a human donor who received an intestinal transplant.

The chain employs TRBV10-3 and TRBJ1-1; D is undetermined. V lost 3 bases and J lost 5, with 16 bases in between. The CDR3 contains 15 residues. Per germline, CDR1 ENHRY and CDR2 SYGVKD. Written as DNA, the CDR3 is TGTGCCATCAGTGAACGAGGAAACCGACGGACTGAAGCTTTCTTT. This gives the protein CAISERGNRRTEAFF.

The chain recombines TRBV7-9 with TRBJ2-7, with D possibly TRBD2 on 6 matching bases. CDR3 size: 16 residues. Germline lookup yields CDR1 SEHNR and CDR2 FQNEAQ (reference sequence). Trimming shortened V by 5 bases and J by 3 bases, and 20 bases separated the two germline ends. CDR3 sequence: CASSRTMGGPIYEQYF. In nucleotides, the CDR3 is TGTGCCAGCAGCCGGACCATGGGAGGTCCCATCTACGAGCAGTACTTC.

J is TRBJ1-5 and V is TRBV6-4; D gene unclear. Between the trimmed V and J ends, which lost 5 bases and 2 bases, there was a span of 10 bases. From germline, CDR1 is MRHNA and CDR2 SNTAGT. CDR3 size: 14 residues. CDR3 amino acids: CASSPQGGNQPQHF. For the CDR3, the DNA is TGTGCCAGCAGTCCACAAGGAGGCAATCAGCCCCAGCATTTT.

This clone appeared once. The V call is TRBV27, the J call TRBJ2-1; TRBD1 agrees at 8 bases. This CDR3 is built from 18 residues. The V and J ends lost 2 bases and 4 bases, in that order; junction bases with no gene match: 13. Germline-derived CDR1 and CDR2 are MNHEY and SMNVEV (reference sequence). DNA for the CDR3: TGTGCCAGCAGTTTAAGCGTGCCGGACAGGGTCGGGTACAATGAGCAGTTCTTC. This sequence encodes CASSLSVPDRVGYNEQFF.

The gene calls are TRBV30 and TRBJ1-3, with TRBD1 as a possible D gene (6 bases). This CDR3 is built from 14 residues. The V end was cut by 8 bases, the J end by 0 bases, with 14 bases between. In germline, CDR1 is GTSNPN, CDR2 SVGIG (reference sequence). The CDR3 sequence is CALHRDNSGNTIYF. The CDR3 DNA reads as TGTGCCCTGCACCGGGACAACTCTGGAAACACCATATATTTT.

The chain couples TRBV29-1 to TRBJ1-2; 10 bases are shared with TRBD1. The CDR3 consists of 13 residues. With V trimmed by 7 bases and J by 4 bases, 6 bases remained unmatched. Germline V gives CDR1 SQVTM, CDR2 ANQGSEA. The CDR3 region has the DNA TGCAGCGGGGGGGACAGGGGCGGCTATGGCTACACCTTC. Translating it yields CSGGDRGGYGYTF.

This sequence joins TRBV10-2 and TRBJ1-2; tentative D call: TRBD1 (6 bases). The germline CDR1 and CDR2 sequences are WSHSY and SAAADI. The germline V and J ends were trimmed by 6 bases and 4 bases, with 18 bases remaining between them. CDR3 length: 15 residues. In DNA form, the CDR3 reads TGCGCCAGCAGCGACATCGGGGGGCTCGGCTATGGCTACACCTTC. It codes for CASSDIGGLGYGYTF.

The gene calls are TRBV9 and TRBJ2-3; D not certain. There are 13 residues in the CDR3. Trimming took off 3 bases at V and 0 bases at J, with 5 bases between the two ends. Germline assignment: CDR1 SGDLS and CDR2 YYNGEE. The CDR3 DNA sequence: TGTGCCAGCAGCGCGACAAGCACAGATACGCAGTATTTT. The encoded protein is CASSATSTDTQYF.

The V and J genes are TRBV7-8 and TRBJ2-7; 7 bases are a match to TRBD1. J lost 4 bases, V lost 1 base, and 7 bases had no gene match. This CDR3 is built from 15 residues. Germline loops: CDR1 SGHVS, CDR2 FQNEAQ. In nucleotides, the CDR3 is TGTGCCAGCAGCTTAGTCCCAGGGGGATCGTACGAGCAGTACTTC. This encodes CASSLVPGGSYEQYF.

This rearrangement joins TRBV18 to TRBJ1-1; tentatively, D is TRBD1 (5 bases). The germline gives CDR1 KGHSH, CDR2 LQKENI. The CDR3 length is 14 residues. Trimming left V 2 bases short and J 4 bases short, with 11 bases between. As DNA, the CDR3 is TGTGCCAGCTCACCAGCAGGGTGGGTCACTGAAGCTTTCTTT. This sequence encodes CASSPAGWVTEAFF.

The V gene is TRBV10-3, the J gene TRBJ2-7; the match to TRBD1 covers 10 bases. Trimming at V came to 3 bases and at J to 1 base, leaving 6 bases not matched to a gene. Germline V CDR1 and CDR2: ENHRY, SYGVKD. CDR3 length: 16 amino acids. The CDR3 here is CAISDRKGQGSYEQYF. The CDR3 DNA sequence: TGTGCCATCAGTGACCGAAAGGGACAGGGGTCCTACGAGCAGTACTTC.

The J gene is TRBJ1-1, the V gene TRBV6-1, with D unclear. The V end was cut by 2 bases, the J end by 1 base, with 11 bases between. CDR3 size: 15 residues. Germline V gene sequence: CDR1 MNHNS, CDR2 SASEGT. CDR3 sequence: CASSESRRQNTEAFF. CDR3 DNA: TGTGCCAGCAGTGAAAGCCGGAGGCAGAACACTGAAGCTTTCTTT.

The gene calls are TRBV6-5 and TRBJ1-4, with D uncertain. Trimming stripped 1 base from V and 7 bases from J, with 10 bases between. Germline V gene lookup returns CDR1 MNHEY and CDR2 SVGAGI. CDR3 size: 14 residues. Here the CDR3 reads CASSYWRWSEKLFF. CDR3 nucleotides: TGTGCCAGCAGTTACTGGCGATGGAGTGAAAAACTGTTTTTT.

This rearrangement joins TRBV7-6 to TRBJ2-2; tentatively, D is TRBD2 (5 bases). The CDR3 consists of 14 residues. Germline CDR1 and CDR2: SGHVS and FNYEAQ. V was trimmed by 3 bases and J by 7 bases, leaving 12 bases between them. CDR3 protein: CASSFLLGVGELFF. The CDR3 nucleotides read TGTGCCAGCAGCTTTCTACTAGGCGTCGGGGAGCTGTTTTTT.